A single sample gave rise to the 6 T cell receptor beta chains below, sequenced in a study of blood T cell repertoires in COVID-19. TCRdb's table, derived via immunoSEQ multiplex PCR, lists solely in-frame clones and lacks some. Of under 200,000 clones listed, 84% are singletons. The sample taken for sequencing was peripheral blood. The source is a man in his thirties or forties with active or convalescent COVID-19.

CDR3 coding DNA: TGTGCTAGTGGGATTTACAGGGAACACAACGTCCTGACTTTC. Translated: CASGIYREHNVLTF. V is TRBV12-5 and J is TRBJ2-6; tentatively, D is TRBD1 (6 bases). CDR1 LGHNT and CDR2 FRNRAP come from the germline V gene. CDR3 length: 14 amino acids. Between the trimmed V and J ends, which lost 6 bases and 9 bases, there was a span of 15 bases.

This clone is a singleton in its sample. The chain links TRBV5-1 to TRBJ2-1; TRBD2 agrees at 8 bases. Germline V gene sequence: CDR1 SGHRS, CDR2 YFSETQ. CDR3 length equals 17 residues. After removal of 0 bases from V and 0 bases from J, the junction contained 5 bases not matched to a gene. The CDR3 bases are TGCGCCAGCAGCTTGGAGATAGCGGGAAGCTCCTACAATGAGCAGTTCTTC. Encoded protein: CASSLEIAGSSYNEQFF.

CDR3 sequence (DNA): TGTGCCTGGAGTCCTAGCGGGAGTGAGCAGTTCTTC. It yields the protein CAWSPSGSEQFF. The chain joins TRBV30 to TRBJ2-1; 10 nucleotides align to TRBD2. Trimming took 2 bases from V and 9 from J; bases not matched to a gene: 1. This CDR3 comprises 12 residues. CDR1 and CDR2 from the germline V gene are GTSNPN and SVGIG (reference sequence).

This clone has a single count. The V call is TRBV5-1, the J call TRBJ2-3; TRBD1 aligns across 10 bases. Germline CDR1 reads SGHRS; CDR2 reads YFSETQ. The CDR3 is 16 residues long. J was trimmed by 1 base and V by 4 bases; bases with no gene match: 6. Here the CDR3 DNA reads TGCGCCAGCAGCCCAGGGACAGGGGCCCGCACAGATACGCAGTATTTT. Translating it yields CASSPGTGARTDTQYF. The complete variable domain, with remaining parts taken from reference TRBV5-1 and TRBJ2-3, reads KAGVTQTPRYLIKTRGQQVTLSCSPISGHRSVSWYQQTPGQGLQFLFEYFSETQRNKGNFPGRFSGRQFSNSRSEMNVSTLELGDSALYLCASSPGTGARTDTQYFGPGTRLTVL.

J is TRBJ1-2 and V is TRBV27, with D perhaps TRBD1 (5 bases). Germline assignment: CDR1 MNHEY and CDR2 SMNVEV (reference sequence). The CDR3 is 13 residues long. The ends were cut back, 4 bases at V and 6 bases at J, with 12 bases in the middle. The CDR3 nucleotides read TGTGCCAGCAGTTACCAGGGCGCGAATGGCTACACCTTC. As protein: CASSYQGANGYTF.

This CDR3 is CASSFRLIGEDEKLFF. For the CDR3, the DNA is TGCGCCAGCAGCTTTCGTCTTATAGGGGAGGATGAAAAACTGTTTTTT. The chain recombines TRBV5-1 with TRBJ1-4, with D possibly being TRBD1 (5 bases). Germline V CDR1 and CDR2: SGHRS, YFSETQ. Trimming left V 2 bases short and J 6 bases short, with 17 bases between. CDR3 size: 16 residues.